The 3 T cell receptor beta chains presented below share a single source sample, sequenced in a study of shared clonotypes between healthy human individuals. Only in-frame clones appear in the TCRdb table, and some are missing; sequencing was by immunoSEQ multiplex PCR. The top ten hold 0.13% of the sample, which has millions of clones, 95% seen once. The sequencing sample was made of naive CD4+ T cells sorted from blood. Documented subset: CD45RA+ positively selected. Receptors originate from a man between 18 and 29 years old in good health.

The CDR3 loop is CASAGQGNQPQHF. In DNA form, the CDR3 reads TGTGCCAGCGCTGGACAGGGGAATCAGCCCCAGCATTTT. The chain carries TRBV6-5 and TRBJ1-5; TRBD1 aligns across 9 bases. After removal of 8 bases from V and 4 bases from J, the junction contained 3 bases not matched to a gene. CDR1 MNHEY and CDR2 SVGAGI come from the germline V gene. The CDR3 is 13 amino acids.

This clone was detected only a few times. This rearrangement joins TRBV2 to TRBJ2-7; the D is unclear. V lost 8 bases to trimming and J lost 0 bases, with 20 bases between them. This CDR3 region has 16 residues. Germline assignment: CDR1 SNHLY and CDR2 FYNNEI. CDR3 DNA: TGTGCCAGCGTTATGTTAGACTCATGGAGCTCCTACGAGCAGTACTTC. It encodes CASVMLDSWSSYEQYF.

The genes are TRBV10-1 and TRBJ2-3; D is uncertain. This CDR3 contains 14 residues. Between the trimmed V and J ends, which lost 0 bases and 4 bases, there was a span of 8 bases. The germline gives CDR1 WNHNN, CDR2 SYGVQD (reference sequence). The CDR3 region is CASSESVPPDTQYF. The CDR3 nucleotides are TGCGCCAGCAGTGAGTCTGTCCCCCCAGATACGCAGTATTTT.